A single sample gave rise to the 13 T cell receptor beta chains below, sequenced in a study of cytomegalovirus exposure and HLA in healthy donors. Primers: 60 Vbeta forward and 13 Jbeta reverse. Profiled with immunoSEQ multiplex PCR; TCRdb holds only in-frame clones, not every one. The sample carries 55,000 to 75,000 clones, under 80% recorded once. Sequencing was performed on PBMCs. These TCRs come from a man aged 25-45 years in good health and CMV-seropositive.

This clone was seen only a few times. The V gene is TRBV9, the J gene TRBJ1-5; weak D call: TRBD1 (6 bases). The CDR3 sequence is 14 residues long. V lost 3 bases and J lost 7, with 14 bases in between. Germline V gene sequence: CDR1 SGDLS, CDR2 YYNGEE. CDR3 in DNA: TGTGCCAGCAGCGGCAGGGGTTCGGTGCAGCCCCAGCATTTT. Its protein is CASSGRGSVQPQHF.

The chain recombines TRBV11-1 with TRBJ2-3; 11 bases are shared with TRBD1. Germline V CDR1 and CDR2: SGHAT, FQDESV (reference sequence). V was clipped by 5 bases and J by 11 bases; unmatched bases: 12. The CDR3 spans 15 residues. The CDR3 nucleotides are TGTGCCAGCAGCCGCCGGGACAGGGGGACTAGCCGGCAGTATTTT. Its translation is CASSRRDRGTSRQYF.

Only a few counts were recorded for this clone. V usage is TRBV7-2 and J usage is TRBJ1-2; TRBD1 matches 8 bases. There are 17 residues in the CDR3. Trimming cost V 10 bases and J 1 base; bases outside gene matches: 17. Per germline, CDR1 SGHTA and CDR2 FQGNSA. The CDR3 is CATNAGSAGGINYGYTF. DNA for the CDR3: TGTGCCACCAATGCGGGGTCGGCAGGGGGCATTAACTATGGCTACACCTTC.

The CDR3 protein is CASSQPRVPGQGISYEQYF. The DNA of the CDR3 is TGCGCCAGCAGCCAACCACGAGTCCCGGGACAGGGGATCTCCTACGAGCAGTACTTC. The chain joins TRBV4-3 to TRBJ2-7, with 10 bases fitting TRBD1. The V segment lost 2 bases and the J segment 0 bases; nucleotides outside the gene matches: 13. Germline assignment: CDR1 LGHNA and CDR2 YSLEER. This CDR3 is 19 amino acids long.

The gene calls are TRBV7-3 and TRBJ2-1, with 7 bases aligning to TRBD2. Germline loops: CDR1 SGHTA, CDR2 FQGTGA. The trim removed 8 bases at V and 3 bases at J, leaving 13 bases unmatched. The CDR3 is 16 residues long. The CDR3 sequence is CASSPRNRGVYNEQFF. As DNA, the CDR3 is TGTGCCAGCTCCCCCCGCAACCGGGGGGTCTACAATGAGCAGTTCTTC.

This chain connects TRBV29-1 to TRBJ1-5; D is possibly TRBD1 (6 bases). V was cut by 6 bases and J by 3 bases, with 12 bases left in between. Germline CDR1 SQVTM, CDR2 ANQGSEA. The CDR3 totals 13 residues. In DNA form, the CDR3 reads TGCAGCGTCCTAAAGGGGGACAATCAGCCCCAGCATTTT. Translated: CSVLKGDNQPQHF.

In its sample, this clone was seen a few times. This chain uses TRBV6-1 with TRBJ1-1; 9 bases are shared with TRBD1. In germline, CDR1 is MNHNS, CDR2 SASEGT. The ends lost 4 bases at V and 8 bases at J; junction bases unmatched: 5. The length of the CDR3 is 13 residues. DNA of the CDR3: TGTGCCAGCAGTGTCCTGGGGACAGGGGAAGCTTTCTTT. Translating it yields CASSVLGTGEAFF.

This clone was counted only a few times. The V gene is TRBV2, the J gene TRBJ1-1; 8 nucleotides align to TRBD1. Germline V gives CDR1 SNHLY, CDR2 FYNNEI. V trimming: 5 bases; J trimming: 5 bases; junction bases outside the gene matches: 7. This CDR3 is built from 14 residues. CDR3 loop: CASSTDRVGTEAFF. CDR3 DNA sequence: TGTGCCAGCAGTACGGACAGGGTAGGGACTGAAGCTTTCTTT.

This clone was seen a handful of times. J is TRBJ2-7 and V is TRBV6-1; D may be TRBD2 (6 bases). This CDR3 has 14 amino acids. Trimming removed 3 bases at V and 7 bases at J, with 16 bases between. The germline V gene encodes CDR1 MNHNS and CDR2 SASEGT. CDR3 sequence reads: CASSESHFGGEQYF. The CDR3 region has the DNA TGTGCCAGCAGTGAGAGCCACTTCGGGGGAGAGCAGTACTTC.

There are a few counts of this clone. V gene TRBV6-1 combines with J gene TRBJ1-1, with a tentative D call TRBD1 (5 bases). The V end lost 4 bases, the J end lost 4 bases, and 7 bases lay between the germline ends. This CDR3 has 12 residues. CDR1 and CDR2 from the germline V gene are MNHNS and SASEGT. Written as DNA, the CDR3 is TGTGCCAGCAGTGGGGGGGGCACTGAAGCTTTCTTT. It is translated as CASSGGGTEAFF.

The chain links TRBV28 to TRBJ1-5; TRBD1 agrees at 8 bases. Losses at the gene ends were 5 bases for V and 3 bases for J; bases not matched to a gene: 9. Germline CDR1 reads MDHEN; CDR2 reads SYDVKM. This CDR3 contains 16 residues. CDR3 sequence (DNA): TGTGCCAGCAGTGGGAACCGGGACAGGTTCAATCAGCCCCAGCATTTT. As protein: CASSGNRDRFNQPQHF.

V gene TRBV4-2 combines with J gene TRBJ1-1; the D is unclear. This CDR3 spans 15 amino acids. The V gene lost 4 bases and the J gene lost 1 base, with 13 bases spanning the gap. CDR1 is LGHNA, CDR2 YNFKEQ, per germline. This CDR3 reads CASSPVGNRNTEAFF. The CDR3 DNA sequence: TGTGCCAGCAGCCCTGTCGGGAACAGGAACACTGAAGCTTTCTTT.

CDR3 in amino acids: CASSGLAGGKETQYF. CDR3 in DNA: TGTGCCAGCAGTGGACTAGCGGGGGGTAAAGAGACCCAGTACTTC. V and J are TRBV2 and TRBJ2-5; 13 nucleotides line up with TRBD2. The CDR3 totals 15 residues. Germline trimming cut 4 bases from V and 3 bases from J; bases unmatched to any gene: 2. Germline CDR1 reads SNHLY; CDR2 reads FYNNEI.